This T cell receptor beta chain was obtained from a study of technical replicates of blood from a handful of donors. V shed 5 bases and J 2 bases; nucleotides not matched to a gene: 12. The CDR3 is 17 residues long. Germline assignment: CDR1 SNHLY and CDR2 FYNNEI. Measured with immunoSEQ multiplex PCR; TCRdb has only the in-frame clones, and not every one. The sample carries roughly 70,000 clones, under 98% recorded once. The sequence was collected from a human donor in good health. Sequencing used T cells isolated from PBMCs. The chain recombines TRBV2 with TRBJ2-3, with TRBD1 matching over 8 bases. The CDR3 DNA sequence: TGTGCCAGCAGTCCGGGACAGGCAAGACCTACCACAGATACGCAGTATTTT. As protein: CASSPGQARPTTDTQYF.